This TCR beta chain was sequenced for a study of identifying expanded T cells in peripheral blood. Data came from immunoSEQ multiplex PCR; TCRdb stores just in-frame clones and leaves some out. The data contain around 94,000 clones, roughly 81% of them singletons. Trimming cost V 2 bases and J 5 bases, with 7 bases left between them. The CDR3 extends over 13 amino acids. CDR1 and CDR2 from the germline V gene are SGHNT and YYREEE (reference sequence). The chain employs TRBV5-4 and TRBJ2-2, with D unresolved. The sequencing input was blood. This clonotype originated in a person aged 18-70 years in good health. The CDR3 sequence: CASSLEWTGELFF. In nucleotides, the CDR3 is TGTGCCAGCAGCTTAGAGTGGACCGGGGAGCTGTTTTTT.